This T cell receptor beta chain was obtained from a study of OX40 agonist ivuxolimab in advanced cancers. Data came from immunoSEQ multiplex PCR; TCRdb stores just in-frame clones and leaves some out. The sample includes 50,000 to 65,000 clones, approximately 90% of them seen just once. From germline, CDR1 is MDHEN and CDR2 SYDVKM. V lost 6 bases to trimming and J lost 1 base, with 13 bases between them. The CDR3 runs to 15 residues. The TCR sequence derives from an adult with an advanced solid tumor such as melanoma, head and neck, liver or kidney cancer. The specimen comprised CD4+ or CD8+ T cells sorted from blood, sampled in a trial of the OX40 agonist ivuxolimab. The rearrangement uses TRBV28 and TRBJ1-5; perhaps TRBD1 as D (6 bases). In nucleotides, the CDR3 is TGTGCCAGCAGCCAAACAGGGCTCAGCAATCAGCCCCAGCATTTT. Translating gives CASSQTGLSNQPQHF.